One and the same sample provided the 20 T cell receptor beta chains below, sequenced in a study of OX40 agonist ivuxolimab in advanced cancers. Measured with immunoSEQ multiplex PCR; TCRdb has only the in-frame clones, and not every one. The table records fewer than 85,000 clones, about 88% of them present only once. Source: CD4+ or CD8+ T cells sorted from blood, taken in a trial of the OX40 agonist ivuxolimab. These receptor sequences come from an adult with an advanced solid tumor such as melanoma, head and neck, liver or kidney cancer.

This chain links TRBV19 with TRBJ1-4; the D gene is possibly TRBD1 (6 bases). In germline, CDR1 is LNHDA, CDR2 SQIVND (reference sequence). V was trimmed by 6 bases and J by 7 bases, leaving 15 bases between them. The CDR3 covers 14 residues. CDR3 amino acids: CASRTQGGGEKLFF. The CDR3 DNA follows: TGTGCCAGTAGGACACAGGGCGGCGGTGAAAAACTGTTTTTT.

This sequence joins TRBV27 and TRBJ1-6; D gene uncertain. The CDR3 covers 13 residues. Looked up from germline, CDR1 is MNHEY and CDR2 is SMNVEV (reference sequence). V was pared by 4 bases and J by 7 bases, with 8 bases between. CDR3 nucleotide sequence: TGTGCCAGCAGTTGGGCCACGAATTCACCCCTCCACTTT. Translation: CASSWATNSPLHF.

The rearrangement links TRBV19 to TRBJ2-5, with 9 bases lining up with TRBD2. The V segment lost 4 bases and the J segment 3 bases; nucleotides outside the gene matches: 6. The CDR3 is 15 amino acids. Germline CDR1 is LNHDA and CDR2 is SQIVND (reference sequence). The DNA for the CDR3 is TGTGCCAGTAGTACTCCCGGGACTAGCAAAGAGACCCAGTACTTC. This translates into CASSTPGTSKETQYF.

This clone appeared once. The chain is built from TRBV29-1 and TRBJ2-1; D gene uncertain. The ends were cut back, 2 bases at V and 4 bases at J, with 6 bases in the middle. Germline CDR1 and CDR2: SQVTM and ANQGSEA. The CDR3 is 12 amino acids. The CDR3 protein is CSVENLYNEQFF. DNA of the CDR3: TGCAGCGTTGAAAATCTTTACAATGAGCAGTTCTTC.

The sample holds one count of this clone. The chain carries TRBV28 and TRBJ1-2; D call uncertain. The CDR3 sequence is 13 residues long. Germline V CDR1 and CDR2: MDHEN, SYDVKM. V lost 3 bases and J lost 7, with 12 bases in between. CDR3 protein: CASSFFDPPGYTF. The CDR3 DNA reads as TGTGCCAGCAGTTTTTTCGACCCACCTGGCTACACCTTC.

The V gene is TRBV5-1, the J gene TRBJ2-7, with 9 bases matching TRBD1. The germline V gene has CDR1 SGHRS and CDR2 YFSETQ. The CDR3 is 14 amino acids. J gave up 2 bases and V 3 bases, and 3 bases lay outside the gene matches. The CDR3: CASSSGQGTYEQYF. DNA of the CDR3: TGCGCCAGCAGCTCTGGACAGGGGACCTACGAGCAGTACTTC.

The rearrangement joins TRBV28 to TRBJ2-7; D ambiguous. The CDR3 totals 11 residues. Germline loops: CDR1 MDHEN, CDR2 SYDVKM. Trimming took off 5 bases at V and 5 bases at J, with 7 bases between the two ends. DNA for the CDR3: TGTGCCAGCAGTCTTCAGAACGAGCAGTACTTC. Its protein product is CASSLQNEQYF.

The chain is built from TRBV7-2 and TRBJ2-5, with D maybe TRBD1 (6 bases). Trimming shortened V by 5 bases and J by 5 bases, and 18 bases separated the two germline ends. The germline V gene encodes CDR1 SGHTA and CDR2 FQGNSA. The CDR3 is 15 residues long. CDR3 sequence reads: CASSVNLAGAETQYF. The CDR3 DNA sequence: TGTGCCAGCAGCGTCAACCTAGCAGGGGCGGAGACCCAGTACTTC.

V and J are TRBV30 and TRBJ2-7; 9 nucleotides line up with TRBD2. Losses at the gene ends were 2 bases for V and 2 bases for J; bases not matched to a gene: 13. The CDR3 totals 17 residues. Germline V CDR1 and CDR2: GTSNPN, SVGIG (reference sequence). CDR3 DNA: TGTGCCTGGAGTCCTCCCCCTAGACTAGCGGTTACCTACGAGCAGTACTTC. Translated: CAWSPPPRLAVTYEQYF.

V and J are TRBV7-8 and TRBJ2-5; D possibly corresponds to TRBD2 (5 bases). V was trimmed by 3 bases and J by 3 bases, leaving 26 bases between them. This CDR3 comprises 19 residues. CDR1 and CDR2 from the germline V gene are SGHVS and FQNEAQ. CDR3 nucleotide sequence: TGTGCCAGCAGCTTGTCCCCGTGGGAGAGCTCCTATCAAGAAGAGACCCAGTACTTC. Translation: CASSLSPWESSYQEETQYF. Looking up the rest from reference TRBV7-8 and TRBJ2-5 gives the full variable domain: GAGVSQSPRYKVAKRGQDVALRCDPISGHVSLFWYQQALGQGPEFLTYFQNEAQLDKSGLPSDRFFAERPEGSVSTLKIQRTQQEDSAVYLCASSLSPWESSYQEETQYFGPGTRLLVL.

The rearrangement uses TRBV5-6 and TRBJ1-2, with 9 bases matching TRBD1. Germline V gene lookup returns CDR1 SGHDT and CDR2 YYEEEE. V gave up 0 bases and J gave up 4 bases; unmatched junction bases: 7. The CDR3 is 16 residues long. CDR3 sequence (DNA): TGTGCCAGCAGCTTGGGGGACAGGGTTGGACCCTATGGCTACACCTTC. It translates to CASSLGDRVGPYGYTF.

V and J are TRBV11-2 and TRBJ1-1, with a possible D match to TRBD1 (5 bases). The V gene's germline CDR1 is SGHAT and CDR2 FQNNGV. Trimming shortened V by 3 bases and J by 11 bases, and 16 bases separated the two germline ends. CDR3 size: 13 residues. The CDR3 region is CASSFGGETKAFF. CDR3 sequence (DNA): TGTGCCAGCAGCTTTGGAGGGGAGACGAAGGCTTTCTTT.

V and J are TRBV25-1 and TRBJ1-5; the D gene is possibly TRBD1 (6 bases). The CDR3 loop spans 13 amino acids. CDR1 MGHDK and CDR2 SYGVNS come from the germline V gene. V was shortened by 5 bases and J by 5 bases, with 10 bases between the two germline ends. In DNA form, the CDR3 reads TGTGCCAGCAGTAAATGGACAGATCAGCCCCAGCATTTT. Translated, it gives CASSKWTDQPQHF.

In this sample, this clone turned up once. The chain recombines TRBV7-2 with TRBJ2-1; TRBD1 agrees at 9 bases. The CDR3 runs 14 residues. Germline V gene data show CDR1 as SGHTA and CDR2 as FQGNSA. J was trimmed by 6 bases and V by 5 bases; bases with no gene match: 5. The CDR3 loop reads CASSRDRGFNEQFF. CDR3 in DNA: TGTGCCAGCAGCCGCGACAGGGGGTTCAATGAGCAGTTCTTC.

The V and J genes are TRBV7-3 and TRBJ2-6, with D unresolved. Germline V CDR1 and CDR2: SGHTA, FQGTGA. The CDR3 has 13 amino acids. Trimming left V 7 bases short and J 4 bases short, with 8 bases between. CDR3 DNA: TGTGCCAGCACCTTCCCGGGGGCCAACGTCCTGACTTTC. It encodes CASTFPGANVLTF.

This clone has more than one count but fewer than ten. The chain employs TRBV6-5 and TRBJ2-7; TRBD1 agrees at 7 bases. The trim removed 8 bases at V and 0 bases at J, leaving 7 bases unmatched. Germline V lookup: CDR1 MNHEY, CDR2 SVGAGI. This CDR3 has 14 amino acids. The CDR3 reads CASAMDRLSYEQYF. CDR3 nucleotide sequence: TGTGCCAGCGCGATGGACAGGCTCTCCTACGAGCAGTACTTC.

The chain joins TRBV18 to TRBJ1-5; maybe TRBD1 (5 bases). The germline CDR1 and CDR2 sequences are KGHSH and LQKENI. The CDR3 is 14 amino acids. V lost 3 bases to trimming and J lost 3 bases, with 9 bases between them. The CDR3 spells CASSPSGNNQPQHF. Here the CDR3 DNA reads TGTGCCAGCTCACCGTCAGGGAACAATCAGCCCCAGCATTTT.

The chain combines TRBV7-9 with TRBJ1-2; 10 bases map to TRBD1. Losses at the gene ends were 5 bases for V and 8 bases for J; bases not matched to a gene: 17. Germline assignment: CDR1 SEHNR and CDR2 FQNEAQ (reference sequence). This CDR3 region has 17 residues. CDR3 loop: CASSHLGGTGVRGGYTF. The CDR3 coding sequence is TGTGCCAGCAGCCACCTCGGGGGGACAGGGGTGAGAGGAGGCTACACCTTC. The entire variable domain, with the rest obtained from reference TRBV7-9 and TRBJ1-2, is as follows: DTGVSQNPRHKITKRGQNVTFRCDPISEHNRLYWYRQTLGQGPEFLTYFQNEAQLEKSRLLSDRFSAERPKGSFSTLEIQRTEQGDSAMYLCASSHLGGTGVRGGYTFGSGTRLTVV.

This clone was seen a few times. The gene calls are TRBV11-2 and TRBJ1-1, with D perhaps matching TRBD1 (5 bases). This CDR3 spans 15 amino acids. V was shortened by 4 bases and J by 1 base, with 13 bases between the two germline ends. Germline V gene sequence: CDR1 SGHAT, CDR2 FQNNGV. CDR3 amino acids: CASSSLTGSNTEAFF. The CDR3 DNA reads TGTGCCAGCAGCTCGCTAACAGGTTCGAACACTGAAGCTTTCTTT.

This clone has only a few counts. The chain couples TRBV7-8 to TRBJ1-5; D is undetermined. V shed 3 bases and J shed 7 bases, with 7 bases lying between them. The CDR3 is 12 residues long. Looked up from germline, CDR1 is SGHVS and CDR2 is FQNEAQ. The CDR3 nucleotides are TGTGCCAGCAGCTTCAGTGAGCAGCCCCAGCATTTT. Protein sequence: CASSFSEQPQHF. The whole variable domain, remainder taken from reference TRBV7-8 and TRBJ1-5, is GAGVSQSPRYKVAKRGQDVALRCDPISGHVSLFWYQQALGQGPEFLTYFQNEAQLDKSGLPSDRFFAERPEGSVSTLKIQRTQQEDSAVYLCASSFSEQPQHFGDGTRLSIL.